This T cell receptor beta chain was profiled in a study of cytomegalovirus exposure and HLA in healthy donors. Sequencing used immunoSEQ multiplex PCR; TCRdb keeps in-frame clones, though not all of them. The sample has approximately 110,000 clones, approximately 94% seen once. This CDR3 comprises 13 residues. Germline V lookup: CDR1 SGHTA, CDR2 FQGNSA. V lost 1 base and J 1 base, leaving 5 bases between the germline ends. The specimen sequenced was PBMCs. This clonotype was sampled from a woman in her late teens or twenties in good health and CMV-seronegative. The V gene is TRBV7-2, the J gene TRBJ2-7, with D hard to call. The CDR3 nucleotides read TGTGCCAGCAGCTTAGGGCCTTCCTACGAGCAGTACTTC. This gives the protein CASSLGPSYEQYF.